The entry that follows covers one T cell receptor beta chain sequence. This clone's antigen is unknown. Base-call qualities are not available, and no considerably larger clone is one nucleotide away. These data are taken from a study of blood T cell repertoires in COVID-19 (dated by TCRdb to about 2020). The study in broad terms: Collaborator samples came from the United States, Italy and Spain and covered acute and convalescent phases of COVID-19. A freely available public database, intended as a resource for researchers studying the immune response to SARS-CoV-2, is where the repertoires were released. Where available, HLA class I and class II types were taken from metadata supplied by the sample provider and were not determined by assay-based typing. The sample metadata nearly always contained a de-identified subject ID, COVID-19 status, age in years and sex. The prospective study material was composed of cDNA or gDNA derived from T cells, B-cell-depleted T cells, or PBMCs. The dataset comprised deeply sampled blood TCRbeta repertoires from subjects exposed to, actively infected with, or recovered from COVID-19. Samples were obtained from the ongoing ImmuneRACE study (first 160 participants) and from about 1,300 subjects provided by 6 global collaborators. Broad study findings and their caveats: The amount of clinical and demographic metadata varied by source and participant and was provided uncurated.

The cysteine opens and the phenylalanine closes a CDR3 of 14 amino acids. Only CDR3 DNA remains: 42 bases, in frame from the first base. V ends up 3 bases short and J 1 base short, with an unmatched junction base count of 0. The germline V gene gives CDR1 as SGHNT and CDR2 as YENEEA. TCRbeta CDR3 regions were amplified from genomic DNA by means of the immunoSEQ Assay, a bias-controlled multiplex PCR. The original methods were these. The number of nucleated cells in each sample was estimated from the amplification of reference gene primers within the assay. To quantify the absolute abundance of each unique TCRbeta CDR3 rearrangement, sequence reads were collapsed and filtered. For each sample, productive Simpson clonality was calculated as the square root of Simpson's diversity index across productive rearrangements. Here the immuneACCESS table is served through TCRdb, limited to in-frame sequences with V and J called. Missing clones are a known gap in these copies; in checked studies unresolved V genes cover under half, and the rest lacks a known reason. That table furnishes V, J and clone size, whereas the DNA furnished D and trimming. The sample records roughly 380,000 clones, 89% of which are singletons. The ten largest account for roughly 1.6% of the sample.

At one collaborating source in Seattle, patients were enrolled during active infection and were followed longitudinally through the course of disease. Collaborating institutions collected whole blood in K2EDTA tubes following their own protocols. Collaborator samples were shipped for TCRbeta analysis as frozen whole blood, isolated PBMCs, or DNA extracted from either sample type. Input material: peripheral blood. The chain is encoded by TRBV11-3 joined to TRBJ1-1, with 9 central nucleotides matching TRBD1. The receptor was derived from a middle-aged woman with COVID-19, enrolled during active disease. The CDR3 protein sequence reads: CASSLGQGNTEAFF. The nucleotide sequence reads as follows: TGTGCCAGCAGCTTGGGACAGGGGAACACTGAAGCTTTCTTT. Joined to the reference TRBV11-3 and TRBJ1-1 proteins, this CDR3 gives the full variable domain: EAGVVQSPRYKIIEKKQPVAFWCNPISGHNTLYWYLQNLGQGPELLIRYENEEAVDDSQLPKDRFSAERLKGVDSTLKIQPAELGDSAVYLCASSLGQGNTEAFFGQGTRLTVV.